The clone carrying this TCR beta chain was seen a few times. The antigen remains undetermined. Healthy Caucasians supplied all donations. One entry per CDR3 protein, called by TCRdb with MiXCR from the 5' RACE reads. In the table there are 690,000 or so distinct CDR3 sequences, 5.5% to 7.5% of which are singletons. The sample comes from a study of identical twins. Whole-study results and caveats: Twin pairs' shared out-of-frame alpha sequences were enriched in low generation probability.

The TCR sequence derives from a young man in good health. Specimen: naive T cells sorted from blood.

DNA of the CDR3: TGTGCCAGCAGTGGAGTCCGGGCAACTAATGAAAAACTGTTTTTT. Its translation: CASSGVRATNEKLFF. This chain uses TRBV27 with TRBJ1-4; D remains ambiguous. This CDR3 contains 15 residues. The V end lost 5 bases, the J end lost 0 bases, and 10 bases lay between the germline ends. Germline V CDR1 and CDR2: MNHEY, SMNVEV (reference sequence).